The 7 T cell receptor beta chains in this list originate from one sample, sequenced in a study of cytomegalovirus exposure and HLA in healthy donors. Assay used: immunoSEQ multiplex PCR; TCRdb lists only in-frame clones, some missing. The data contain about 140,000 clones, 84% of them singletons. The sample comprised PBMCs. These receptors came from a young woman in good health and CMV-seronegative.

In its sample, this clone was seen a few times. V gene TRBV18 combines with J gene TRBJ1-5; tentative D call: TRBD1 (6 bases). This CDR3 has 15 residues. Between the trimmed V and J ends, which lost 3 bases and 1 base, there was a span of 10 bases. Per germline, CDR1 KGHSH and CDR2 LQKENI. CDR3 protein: CASSPTGRSNQPQHF. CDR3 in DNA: TGTGCCAGCTCACCGACAGGACGGAGCAATCAGCCCCAGCATTTT.

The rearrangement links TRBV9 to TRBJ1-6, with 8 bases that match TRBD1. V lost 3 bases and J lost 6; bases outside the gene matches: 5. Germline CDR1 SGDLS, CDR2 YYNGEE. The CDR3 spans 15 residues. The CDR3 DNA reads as TGTGCCAGCAGCGCGACAGGGGCCTTTAATTCACCCCTCCACTTT. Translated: CASSATGAFNSPLHF.

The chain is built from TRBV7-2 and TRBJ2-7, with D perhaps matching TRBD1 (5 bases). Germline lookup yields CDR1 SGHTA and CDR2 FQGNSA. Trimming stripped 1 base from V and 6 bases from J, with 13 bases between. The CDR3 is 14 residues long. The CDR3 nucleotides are TGTGCCAGCAGCTTAGTGACAGCTCAGGGCGAGCAGTACTTC. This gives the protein CASSLVTAQGEQYF.

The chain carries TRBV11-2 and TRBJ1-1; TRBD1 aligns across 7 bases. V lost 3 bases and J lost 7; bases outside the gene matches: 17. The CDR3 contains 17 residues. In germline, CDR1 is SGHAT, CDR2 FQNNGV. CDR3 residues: CASSFHTPGQRKLEAFF. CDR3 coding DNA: TGTGCCAGCAGCTTTCATACGCCGGGACAGCGTAAACTTGAAGCTTTCTTT.

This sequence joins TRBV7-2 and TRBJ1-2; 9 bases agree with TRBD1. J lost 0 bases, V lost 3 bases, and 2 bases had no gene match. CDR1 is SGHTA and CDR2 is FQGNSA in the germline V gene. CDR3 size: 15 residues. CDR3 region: CASSLGQGANYGYTF. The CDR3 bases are TGTGCCAGCAGCTTGGGACAGGGAGCTAACTATGGCTACACCTTC.

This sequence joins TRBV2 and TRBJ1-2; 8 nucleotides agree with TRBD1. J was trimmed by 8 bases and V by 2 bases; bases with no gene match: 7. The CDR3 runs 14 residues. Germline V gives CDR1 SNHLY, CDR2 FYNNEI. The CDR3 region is CASSEWPGGAGYTF. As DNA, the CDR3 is TGTGCCAGCAGTGAATGGCCAGGGGGCGCGGGCTACACCTTC.

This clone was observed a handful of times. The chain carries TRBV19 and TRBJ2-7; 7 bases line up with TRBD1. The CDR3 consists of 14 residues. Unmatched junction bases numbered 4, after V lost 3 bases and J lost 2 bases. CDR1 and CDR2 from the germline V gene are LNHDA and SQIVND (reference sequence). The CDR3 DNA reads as TGTGCCAGTAGTATCACAGGGGTACCCTACGAGCAGTACTTC. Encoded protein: CASSITGVPYEQYF. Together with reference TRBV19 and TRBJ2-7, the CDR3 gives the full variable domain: DGGITQSPKYLFRKEGQNVTLSCEQNLNHDAMYWYRQDPGQGLRLIYYSQIVNDFQKGDIAEGYSVSREKKESFPLTVTSAQKNPTAFYLCASSITGVPYEQYFGPGTRLTVT.